Here is one T cell receptor beta chain with its context. The antigen is unknown. Only in-frame clones appear in the TCRdb table, and some are missing; sequencing was by immunoSEQ multiplex PCR. The profile shows about 34,000 clones, about four fifths of them singletons. The sample comes from a study of a mutant IDH1 vaccine in newly diagnosed glioma. The wider study: Treatment recipients were approximately 62% male and around 40% female, and their mean age was roughly 40 years. Most patients had radiochemotherapy with temozolomide before enrollment; others had one alone. The study, taken as a whole, reports: Whatever changes occurred in top peripheral T cell clonotypes seemed unrelated to pseudoprogression. Vaccination induced immune responses in about 92% of patients.

Germline lookup yields CDR1 SGHRS and CDR2 YFSETQ. This CDR3 contains 14 residues. Trimming stripped 7 bases from V and 1 base from J, with 14 bases between. The time point was: baseline, week 1 (first vaccination visit). Sample treatment: pre-vaccination baseline after standard-of-care therapy. The sample in question was peripheral blood mononuclear cells (PBMCs), obtained from a glioma patient treated with radiotherapy, temozolomide or both. This sequence joins TRBV5-1 and TRBJ1-1, with D uncertain. This receptor was taken from a man aged 45 to 65 with glioma. Some clones in this sample may be carry-over from other donors' samples. The chain's CDR3 is CASVEGFGNTEAFF. In DNA, the CDR3 is TGCGCCAGCGTCGAAGGGTTCGGGAACACTGAAGCTTTCTTT.